These T cell receptor beta chains were read from a single sample in a study of T cells in Graves' hyperthyroidism and ophthalmopathy. TCRdb re-derived calls from the multiplex PCR reads in MiXCR, one entry per CDR3 protein. Among roughly 500,000 distinct CDR3 sequences listed, around 45% were seen once. Material: peripheral blood or thyroid tissue (not recorded which). These receptors originate from an adult woman with Graves' disease, either hyperthyroidism or ophthalmopathy (not recorded which). CDR3s include the opening cysteine and the closing phenylalanine or tryptophan. The D gene is left open where the match is weak. Rows give clone size only sometimes, using once, few, many, or a class for an expanded clone.

>once|TRBJ2-5|.|TRBV19
CASSNRDAHRRETQYF
TGTGCCAGTAGTAACCGGGACGCCCATCGCAGGGAGACCCAGTACTTC
>.|TRBJ1-4|TRBD1|TRBV7-2
CASSQDGQGVANEKLFF
TGTGCCAGCAGCCAAGACGGACAGGGTGTAGCTAATGAAAAACTGTTTTTT
>few|TRBJ2-3|TRBD2|TRBV5-1
CASSFLAGGGDTQYF
TGCGCCAGCAGCTTTTTAGCGGGAGGAGGAGATACGCAGTATTTT
>many|TRBJ1-2|.|TRBV7-9
CASSPRGPHYGYTF
TGTGCCAGCAGCCCCCGGGGTCCCCACTATGGCTACACCTTC
>.|TRBJ2-7|.|TRBV11-2
CASRHPRGGQYF
TGTGCCAGCAGACACCCTAGGGGAGGGCAGTACTTC
>.|TRBJ1-1|TRBD1|TRBV11-2
CASTTGLDTEAFF
TGTGCCAGCACGACAGGGCTCGACACTGAAGCTTTCTTT
>once|TRBJ1-1|TRBD1|TRBV7-8
CASSPLVTGGF
TGTGCCAGCAGCCCCCTAGTGACAGGGGGCTTT
>many|TRBJ1-2|.|TRBV10-2
CASSEGAGNYGYTF
TGCGCCAGCAGTGAGGGGGCAGGGAACTATGGCTACACCTTC
>many|TRBJ1-5|.|TRBV2
CAGTPRGDQPQHF
TGTGCCGGCACACCAAGAGGGGATCAGCCCCAGCATTTT
>.|TRBJ2-1|.|TRBV29-1
CSVERTDYNEQFF
TGCAGTGTTGAGAGGACTGACTACAATGAGCAGTTCTTC
>.|TRBJ2-5|.|TRBV20-1
CSARPGQETQYF
TGCAGTGCTAGGCCAGGCCAAGAGACCCAGTACTTC
>.|TRBJ1-6|.|TRBV5-1
CASSSNPPLHF
TGTGCCAGCAGTTCCAATCCACCCCTCCACTTT
>.|TRBJ2-6|TRBD1|TRBV15
CATSRGKGATSGANVLTF
TGTGCCACCAGCAGAGGGAAGGGGGCGACTTCTGGGGCCAACGTCCTGACTTTC
>.|TRBJ1-6|.|TRBV18
CASSPRSPLHF
TGTGCCAGCTCACCACGGTCACCCCTCCACTTT
>many|TRBJ2-6|.|TRBV12-3/TRBV12-4
CASAGTYDSGANVLTF
TGTGCCAGCGCTGGGACGTATGACTCTGGGGCCAACGTCCTGACTTTC
>.|TRBJ2-7|.|TRBV20-1
CSAYRDSRYEQYF
TGCAGTGCTTACCGGGACTCGCGCTACGAGCAGTACTTC
>.|TRBJ2-1|.|TRBV24-1
CATSDSTTGRSYNEQFF
TGTGCCACCAGTGATTCCACAACAGGCCGCTCCTACAATGAGCAGTTCTTC
>many|TRBJ2-7|.|TRBV29-1
CSVAGTLSSYEQYF
TGCAGCGTTGCCGGGACACTAAGCTCCTACGAGCAGTACTTC
>many|TRBJ2-2|.|TRBV5-1
CASTISTGSDTGELFF
TGCGCCAGCACGATCTCAACGGGGTCTGACACCGGGGAGCTGTTTTTT
>many|TRBJ1-2|.|TRBV11-2
CASSLLLGGYTF
TGTGCCAGCAGCTTACTCCTCGGTGGCTACACCTTC
>once|TRBJ1-3|TRBD1|TRBV29-1
CSVDSGGYGYTIYF
TGCAGCGTTGATTCAGGGGGCTATGGCTACACCATATATTTT
>many|TRBJ1-5|.|TRBV29-1
CSVGGASNQPQHF
TGCAGCGTTGGAGGGGCTAGCAATCAGCCCCAGCATTTT
>many|TRBJ2-7|.|TRBV6-5
CASRQGIYSYEQYF
TGTGCCAGCAGGCAGGGGATATACTCCTACGAGCAGTACTTC
>many|TRBJ2-2|.|TRBV5-1
CASRWTVASNTGELFF
TGCGCCAGCAGGTGGACAGTCGCCTCGAACACCGGGGAGCTGTTTTTT
>many|TRBJ2-2|.|TRBV7-3
CASSLIPGELFF
TGTGCCAGCAGCTTAATCCCCGGGGAGCTGTTTTTT
>.|TRBJ1-5|.|TRBV19
CGTGALYSNQPQHF
TGTGGTACAGGCGCCCTGTATAGCAATCAGCCCCAGCATTTT
>.|TRBJ1-4|.|TRBV27
CASSMQSWGGKLFF
TGTGCCAGCAGTATGCAAAGTTGGGGGGGAAAACTGTTTTTT
>.|TRBJ2-5|TRBD2|TRBV9
CASSVRAGVGQETQYF
TGTGCCAGCAGCGTGCGGGCGGGAGTTGGGCAAGAGACCCAGTACTTC
>.|TRBJ1-2|.|TRBV29-1
CSSGLTTDYGYTF
TGCAGCAGCGGCCTTACTACGGACTATGGCTACACCTTC
>many|TRBJ1-1|.|TRBV6-5
CASSYSRLMYGSTEAFF
TGTGCCAGCAGTTACTCGAGGTTGATGTATGGGAGCACTGAAGCTTTCTTT
>once|TRBJ2-7|.|TRBV7-9
CASSFLPILNEQYF
TGTGCCAGCAGTTTTCTCCCCATCCTCAACGAGCAGTACTTC
>.|TRBJ1-5|.|TRBV6-1
CASTTYSNQPQHF
TGTGCCAGCACAACGTATAGCAATCAGCCCCAGCATTTT
>.|TRBJ2-5|TRBD1|TRBV20-1
CSARFSTGRETQYF
TGCAGTGCTAGGTTCTCGACAGGGCGAGAGACCCAGTACTTC
>.|TRBJ1-1|TRBD1|TRBV20-1
CSARVGGPNTEAFF
TGCAGTGCTAGAGTAGGGGGCCCGAACACTGAAGCTTTCTTT
>once|TRBJ2-2|TRBD1|TRBV30
CAWSAIDGQGQRYTGELFF
TGTGCCTGGAGTGCCATTGACGGACAGGGCCAACGCTACACCGGGGAGCTGTTTTTT
>many|TRBJ2-5|.|TRBV6-6
CASRGDGETQYF
TGTGCCAGCAGGGGGGATGGGGAGACCCAGTACTTC
>many|TRBJ1-2|.|TRBV6-1
CASRTGLYYGYTF
TGTGCCAGTAGAACGGGACTGTACTATGGCTACACCTTC
>.|TRBJ2-3|.|TRBV2
CASRRGGITDTQYF
TGTGCCAGCAGGAGAGGGGGTATCACAGATACGCAGTATTTT
>many|TRBJ1-1|.|TRBV29-1
CSVEGLSGVGSNVGAFF
TGCAGCGTTGAAGGACTGTCTGGGGTCGGGTCGAACGTGGGCGCTTTCTTT
>few|TRBJ2-3|.|TRBV5-1
CASSSTGTGTDTQYF
TGCGCCAGCAGCTCAACCGGGACTGGCACAGATACGCAGTATTTT
>.|TRBJ2-3|TRBD2|TRBV7-2
CASSTGTSRDTQYF
TGTGCCAGCAGCACCGGGACTAGTAGAGATACGCAGTATTTT
>.|TRBJ1-5|.|TRBV5-5
CASSFDEDQPQHF
TGTGCCAGCAGTTTCGACGAGGATCAGCCCCAGCATTTT
>.|TRBJ1-1|.|TRBV28
CASSWIAGGGTEAFF
TGTGCCAGCAGTTGGATAGCGGGGGGAGGCACTGAAGCTTTCTTT
>once|TRBJ2-7|TRBD2|TRBV25-1
CASSEFPGGYEQYF
TGTGCCAGCAGTGAATTCCCGGGAGGCTACGAGCAGTACTTC
>many|TRBJ2-7|TRBD2|TRBV10-3
CAIRLAGAYEQYF
TGTGCCATCAGGCTAGCGGGAGCCTACGAGCAGTACTTC
>.|TRBJ2-5|TRBD2|TRBV7-9
CASSPGTSGSSSETQYF
TGTGCCAGCAGCCCGGGGACTAGCGGGAGCTCATCAGAGACCCAGTACTTC
>many|TRBJ1-5|.|TRBV14
CASSPAGGQRPQHF
TGTGCCAGCAGCCCAGCGGGGGGCCAACGGCCCCAGCATTTT
>.|TRBJ2-7|TRBD2|TRBV7-3
CASSPGTSGATDF
TGTGCCAGCAGCCCAGGGACTAGCGGCGCCACCGATTTC
>.|TRBJ2-7|.|TRBV10-3
CAIKQGAEQYF
TGTGCCATCAAACAAGGGGCAGAGCAGTACTTC
>few|TRBJ1-5|TRBD1|TRBV6-1
CASSRRQGGQPQHF
TGTGCCAGCAGCCGAAGACAGGGAGGGCAGCCCCAGCATTTT
>many|TRBJ2-7|.|TRBV29-1
CSVARHGSYEQYF
TGCAGCGTTGCCCGACACGGCTCCTACGAGCAGTACTTC
>.|TRBJ2-5|.|TRBV20-1
CSARPGTVSNQPQYF
TGCAGTGCTAGGCCGGGGACGGTGAGCAATCAGCCCCAGTACTTC
>.|TRBJ1-1|.|TRBV28
CASSSMDSSLVRAFF
TGTGCCAGCAGTTCCATGGACAGTTCGCTGGTAAGGGCTTTCTTT
>many|TRBJ2-5|.|TRBV11-2
CASSLFGGSRQETQYF
TGTGCCAGCAGCTTATTTGGGGGCTCAAGGCAAGAGACCCAGTACTTC